This TCR beta chain originates from a study of T cell repertoires in cytomegalovirus infection. This clonotype was counted at least ten times. TCRdb re-called the reads with MiXCR, one entry per CDR3 protein. The table has some 300,000 distinct CDR3 sequences, roughly an eighth seen once. V lost 5 bases, J lost 1 base, and 12 bases lay in between. CDR3 size: 16 residues. The V gene's germline CDR1 is LNHDA and CDR2 SQIVND (reference sequence). The chain carries TRBV19 and TRBJ2-6, with D perhaps TRBD1 (5 bases). The source material was PBMCs. The receptor was derived from a human donor in good health (CMV status not recorded). Some clones in this sample may be carry-over from other donors' samples. DNA of the CDR3: TGTGCCAGTAGTGACAGCCTGAGGTCTGGGGCCAACGTCCTGACTTTC. It codes for CASSDSLRSGANVLTF.